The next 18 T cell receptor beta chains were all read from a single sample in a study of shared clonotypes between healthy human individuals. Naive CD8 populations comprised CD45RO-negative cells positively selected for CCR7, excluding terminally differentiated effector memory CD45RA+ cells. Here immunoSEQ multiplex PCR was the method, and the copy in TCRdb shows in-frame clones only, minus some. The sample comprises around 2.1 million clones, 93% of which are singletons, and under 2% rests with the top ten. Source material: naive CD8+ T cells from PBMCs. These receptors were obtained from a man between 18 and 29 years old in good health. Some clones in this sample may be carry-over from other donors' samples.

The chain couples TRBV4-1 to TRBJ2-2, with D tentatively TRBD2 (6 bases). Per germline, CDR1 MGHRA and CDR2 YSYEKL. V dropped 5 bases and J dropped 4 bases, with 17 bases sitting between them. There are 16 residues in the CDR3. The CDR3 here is CASSAGTLAGTGELFF. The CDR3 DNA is TGCGCCAGCAGCGCGGGGACTCTGGCGGGCACCGGGGAGCTGTTTTTT.

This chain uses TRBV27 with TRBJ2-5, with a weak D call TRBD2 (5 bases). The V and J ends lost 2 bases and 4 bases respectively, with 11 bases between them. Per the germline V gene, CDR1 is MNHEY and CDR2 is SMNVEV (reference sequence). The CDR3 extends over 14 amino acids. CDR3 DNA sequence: TGTGCCAGCAGTTTAACTAGAATGGCAGAGACCCAGTACTTC. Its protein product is CASSLTRMAETQYF.

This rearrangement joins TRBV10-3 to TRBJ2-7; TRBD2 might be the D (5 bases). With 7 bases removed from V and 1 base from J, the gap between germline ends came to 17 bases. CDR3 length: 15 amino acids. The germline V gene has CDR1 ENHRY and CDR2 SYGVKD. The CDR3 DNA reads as TGTGCCATCACCGATAGGACTGAGGAATCCTACGAGCAGTACTTC. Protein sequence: CAITDRTEESYEQYF.

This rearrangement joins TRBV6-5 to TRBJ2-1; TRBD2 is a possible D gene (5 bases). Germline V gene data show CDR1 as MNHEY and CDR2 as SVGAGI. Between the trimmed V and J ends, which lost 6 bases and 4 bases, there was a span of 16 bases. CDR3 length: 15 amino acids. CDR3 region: CASSSPRRGYNEQFF. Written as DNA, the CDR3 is TGTGCCAGCAGCTCACCCCGCCGCGGGTACAATGAGCAGTTCTTC.

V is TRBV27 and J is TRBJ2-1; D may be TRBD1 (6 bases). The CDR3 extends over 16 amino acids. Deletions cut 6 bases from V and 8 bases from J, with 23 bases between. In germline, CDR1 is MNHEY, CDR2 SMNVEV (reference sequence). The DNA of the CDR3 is TGTGCCAGCAGCCTGTTGGGGGCTCGGAGGATCGATGAGCAGTTCTTC. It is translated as CASSLLGARRIDEQFF.

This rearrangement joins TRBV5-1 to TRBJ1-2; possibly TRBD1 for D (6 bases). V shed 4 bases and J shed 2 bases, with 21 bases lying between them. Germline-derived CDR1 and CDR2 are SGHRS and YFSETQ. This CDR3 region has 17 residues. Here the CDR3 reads CASSLETKGHPNYGYTF. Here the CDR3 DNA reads TGCGCCAGCAGCCTGGAAACTAAGGGACACCCAAACTATGGCTACACCTTC.

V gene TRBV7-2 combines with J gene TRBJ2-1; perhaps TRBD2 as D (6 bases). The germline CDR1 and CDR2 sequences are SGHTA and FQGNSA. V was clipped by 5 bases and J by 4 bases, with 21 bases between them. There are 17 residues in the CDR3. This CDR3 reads CASSAREFHVEYNEQFF. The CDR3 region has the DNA TGTGCCAGCAGCGCGCGGGAATTCCATGTGGAGTACAATGAGCAGTTCTTC. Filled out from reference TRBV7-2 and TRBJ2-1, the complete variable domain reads GAGVSQSPSNKVTEKGKDVELRCDPISGHTALYWYRQSLGQGLEFLIYFQGNSAPDKSGLPSDRFSAERTGGSVSTLTIQRTQQEDSAVYLCASSAREFHVEYNEQFFGPGTRLTVL.

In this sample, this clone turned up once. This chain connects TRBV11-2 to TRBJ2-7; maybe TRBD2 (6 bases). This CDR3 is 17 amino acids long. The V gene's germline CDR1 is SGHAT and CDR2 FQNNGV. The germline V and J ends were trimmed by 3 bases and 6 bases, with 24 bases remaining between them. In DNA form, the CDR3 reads TGTGCCAGCAGCTTCGGTTGGGGGGAGTTGTTGGTTGGCGAGCAGTACTTC. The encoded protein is CASSFGWGELLVGEQYF.

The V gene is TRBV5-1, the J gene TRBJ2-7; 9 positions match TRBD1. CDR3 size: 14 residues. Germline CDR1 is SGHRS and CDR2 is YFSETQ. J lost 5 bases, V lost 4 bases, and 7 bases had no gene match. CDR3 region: CASSTGQGLHEQYF. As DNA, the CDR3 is TGCGCCAGCAGCACCGGACAGGGGCTCCACGAGCAGTACTTC.

The chain's CDR3 is CASRSGTDNYEQYF. CDR3 in DNA: TGTGCCAGCAGGTCCGGGACAGACAACTACGAGCAGTACTTC. The rearrangement links TRBV27 to TRBJ2-7; TRBD1 matches at 7 bases. The CDR3 covers 14 residues. Trimming removed 6 bases from V and 3 bases from J; junction bases left unmatched: 8. CDR1 and CDR2 from the germline V gene are MNHEY and SMNVEV (reference sequence).

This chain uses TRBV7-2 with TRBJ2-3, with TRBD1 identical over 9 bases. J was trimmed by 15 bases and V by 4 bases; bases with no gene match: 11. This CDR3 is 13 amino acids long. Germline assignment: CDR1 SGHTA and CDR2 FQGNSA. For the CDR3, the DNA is TGTGCCAGCAGCTCACCACCGGGACAGGGTCCTTATTTT. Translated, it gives CASSSPPGQGPYF. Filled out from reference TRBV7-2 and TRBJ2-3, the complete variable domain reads GAGVSQSPSNKVTEKGKDVELRCDPISGHTALYWYRQSLGQGLEFLIYFQGNSAPDKSGLPSDRFSAERTGGSVSTLTIQRTQQEDSAVYLCASSSPPGQGPYFGPGTRLTVL.

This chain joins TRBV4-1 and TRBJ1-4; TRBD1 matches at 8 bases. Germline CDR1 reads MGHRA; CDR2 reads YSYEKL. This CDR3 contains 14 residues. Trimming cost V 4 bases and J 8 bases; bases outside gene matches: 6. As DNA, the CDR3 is TGCGCCAGCAGCCCGATAGGGACAGGCGAAAAACTGTTTTTT. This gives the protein CASSPIGTGEKLFF.

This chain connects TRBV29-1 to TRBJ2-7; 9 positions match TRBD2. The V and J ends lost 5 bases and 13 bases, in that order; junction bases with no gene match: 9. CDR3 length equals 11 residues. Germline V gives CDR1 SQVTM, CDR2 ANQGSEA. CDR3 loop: CSVLRGGLAYF. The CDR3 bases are TGCAGCGTTCTCCGTGGGGGACTAGCTTACTTC.

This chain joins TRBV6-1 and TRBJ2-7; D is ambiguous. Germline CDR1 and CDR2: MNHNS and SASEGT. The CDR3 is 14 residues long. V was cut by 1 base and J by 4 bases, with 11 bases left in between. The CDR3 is CASSEEGEWYEQYF. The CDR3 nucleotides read TGTGCCAGCAGTGAAGAGGGTGAGTGGTACGAGCAGTACTTC.

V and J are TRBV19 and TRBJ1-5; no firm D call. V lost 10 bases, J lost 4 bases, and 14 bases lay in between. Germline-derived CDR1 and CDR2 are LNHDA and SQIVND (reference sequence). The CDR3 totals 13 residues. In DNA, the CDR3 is TGTGCCACCCGCGAGGCGGGAAATCAGCCCCAGCATTTT. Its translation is CATREAGNQPQHF. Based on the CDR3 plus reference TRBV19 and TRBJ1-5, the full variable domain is DGGITQSPKYLFRKEGQNVTLSCEQNLNHDAMYWYRQDPGQGLRLIYYSQIVNDFQKGDIAEGYSVSREKKESFPLTVTSAQKNPTAFYLCATREAGNQPQHFGDGTRLSIL.

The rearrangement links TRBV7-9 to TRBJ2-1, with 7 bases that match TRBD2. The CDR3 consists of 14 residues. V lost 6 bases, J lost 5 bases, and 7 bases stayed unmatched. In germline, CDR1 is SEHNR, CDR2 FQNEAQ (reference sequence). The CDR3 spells CASRKAGRNNEQFF. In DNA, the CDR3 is TGTGCCAGCAGAAAAGCGGGGCGAAACAATGAGCAGTTCTTC.

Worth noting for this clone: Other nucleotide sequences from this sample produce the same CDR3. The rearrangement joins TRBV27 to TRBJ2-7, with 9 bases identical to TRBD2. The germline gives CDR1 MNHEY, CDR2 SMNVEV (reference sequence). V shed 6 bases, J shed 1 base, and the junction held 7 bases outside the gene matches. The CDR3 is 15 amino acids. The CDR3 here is CASSLTSGSSYEQYF. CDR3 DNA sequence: TGTGCCAGCAGCCTAACTAGCGGGTCTTCCTACGAGCAGTACTTC.

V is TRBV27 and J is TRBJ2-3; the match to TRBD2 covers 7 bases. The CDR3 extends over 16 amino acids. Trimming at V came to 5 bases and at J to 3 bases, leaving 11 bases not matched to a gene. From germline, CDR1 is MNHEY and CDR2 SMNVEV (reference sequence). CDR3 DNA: TGTGCCAGCAGTCCTGCTTTGCGGGAGCGGACAGATACGCAGTATTTT. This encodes CASSPALRERTDTQYF.